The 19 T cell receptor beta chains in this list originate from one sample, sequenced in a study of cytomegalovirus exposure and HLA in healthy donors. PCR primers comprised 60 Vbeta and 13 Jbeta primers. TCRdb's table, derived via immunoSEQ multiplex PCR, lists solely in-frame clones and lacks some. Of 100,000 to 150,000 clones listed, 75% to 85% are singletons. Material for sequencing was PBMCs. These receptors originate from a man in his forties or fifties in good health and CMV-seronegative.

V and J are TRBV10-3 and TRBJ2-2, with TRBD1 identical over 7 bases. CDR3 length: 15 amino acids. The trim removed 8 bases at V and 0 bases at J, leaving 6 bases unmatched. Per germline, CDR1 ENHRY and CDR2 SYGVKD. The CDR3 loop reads CAIGPGQTNTGELFF. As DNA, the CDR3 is TGTGCCATCGGACCGGGACAGACGAACACCGGGGAGCTGTTTTTT.

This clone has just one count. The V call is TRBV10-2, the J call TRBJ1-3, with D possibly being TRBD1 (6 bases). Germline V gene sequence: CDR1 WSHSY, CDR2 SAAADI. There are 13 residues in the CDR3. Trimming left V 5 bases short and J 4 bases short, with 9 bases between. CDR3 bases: TGCGCCAGCAGTACCGGACAGGGAAACACCATATATTTT. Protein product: CASSTGQGNTIYF.

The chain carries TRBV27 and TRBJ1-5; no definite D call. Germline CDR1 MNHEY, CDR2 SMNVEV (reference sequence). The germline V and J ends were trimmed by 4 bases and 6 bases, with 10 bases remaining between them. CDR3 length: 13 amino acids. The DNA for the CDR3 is TGTGCCAGCAGTTCTTACTACGGTCAGCCCCAGCATTTT. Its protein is CASSSYYGQPQHF.

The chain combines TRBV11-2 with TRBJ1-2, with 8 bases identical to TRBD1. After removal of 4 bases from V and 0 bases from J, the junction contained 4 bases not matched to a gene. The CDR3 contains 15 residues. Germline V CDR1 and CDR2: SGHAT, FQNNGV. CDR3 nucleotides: TGTGCCAGCAGCTACCGGACAGGGACTAACTATGGCTACACCTTC. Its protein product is CASSYRTGTNYGYTF.

The DNA for the CDR3 is TGTGCCAGCAGCATGTACGGGGGGGTATACAATGAGCAGTTCTTC. It encodes CASSMYGGVYNEQFF. The chain carries TRBV7-9 and TRBJ2-1; 8 bases fit TRBD2. The V and J ends lost 5 bases and 4 bases, in that order; junction bases with no gene match: 7. This CDR3 is 15 amino acids long. Germline CDR1 is SEHNR and CDR2 is FQNEAQ (reference sequence). The variable domain in full, completed from reference TRBV7-9 and TRBJ2-1, reads DTGVSQNPRHKITKRGQNVTFRCDPISEHNRLYWYRQTLGQGPEFLTYFQNEAQLEKSRLLSDRFSAERPKGSFSTLEIQRTEQGDSAMYLCASSMYGGVYNEQFFGPGTRLTVL.

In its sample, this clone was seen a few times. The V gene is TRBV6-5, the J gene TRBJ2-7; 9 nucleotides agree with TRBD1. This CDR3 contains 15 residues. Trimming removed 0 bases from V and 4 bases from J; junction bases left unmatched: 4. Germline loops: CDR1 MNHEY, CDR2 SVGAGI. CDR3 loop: CASSYSTGGGYEQYF. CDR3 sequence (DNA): TGTGCCAGCAGTTACTCCACAGGGGGCGGGTACGAGCAGTACTTC.

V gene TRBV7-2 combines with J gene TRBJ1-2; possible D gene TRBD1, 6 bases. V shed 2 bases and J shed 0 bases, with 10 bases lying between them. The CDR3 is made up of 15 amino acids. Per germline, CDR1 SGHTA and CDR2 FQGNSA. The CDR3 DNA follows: TGTGCCAGCAGCTTATCAGGGGAAGCTAACTATGGCTACACCTTC. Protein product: CASSLSGEANYGYTF.

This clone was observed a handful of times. The CDR3 sequence is CASSSGTQASTEAFF. CDR3 nucleotides: TGTGCCAGCAGCTCCGGGACTCAAGCCTCCACTGAAGCTTTCTTT. The V and J genes are TRBV5-4 and TRBJ1-1; D possibly corresponds to TRBD1 (5 bases). The CDR3 consists of 15 residues. Trimming cost V 3 bases and J 4 bases, with 16 bases left between them. CDR1 SGHNT and CDR2 YYREEE come from the germline V gene (reference sequence).

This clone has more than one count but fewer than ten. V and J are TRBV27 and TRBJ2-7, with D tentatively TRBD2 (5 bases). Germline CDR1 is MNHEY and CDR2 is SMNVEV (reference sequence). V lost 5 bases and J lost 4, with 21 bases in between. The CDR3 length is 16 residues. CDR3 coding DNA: TGTGCCAGCAGTCCCCACGATGAGGGATTGAGTTACGAGCAGTACTTC. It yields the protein CASSPHDEGLSYEQYF.

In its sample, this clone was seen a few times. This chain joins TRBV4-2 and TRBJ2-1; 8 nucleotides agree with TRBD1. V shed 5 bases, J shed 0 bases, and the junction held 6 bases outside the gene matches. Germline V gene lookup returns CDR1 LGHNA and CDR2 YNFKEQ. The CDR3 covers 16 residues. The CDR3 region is CASSWDRTRSYNEQFF. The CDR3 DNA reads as TGTGCCAGCAGCTGGGACAGGACCCGCTCCTACAATGAGCAGTTCTTC.

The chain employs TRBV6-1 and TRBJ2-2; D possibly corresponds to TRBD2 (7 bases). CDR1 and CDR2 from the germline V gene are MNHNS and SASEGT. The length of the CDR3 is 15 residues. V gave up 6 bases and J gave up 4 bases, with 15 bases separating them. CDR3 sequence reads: CASRGGGAGTGELFF. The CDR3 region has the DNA TGTGCCAGCAGGGGAGGGGGTGCTGGCACCGGGGAGCTGTTTTTT.

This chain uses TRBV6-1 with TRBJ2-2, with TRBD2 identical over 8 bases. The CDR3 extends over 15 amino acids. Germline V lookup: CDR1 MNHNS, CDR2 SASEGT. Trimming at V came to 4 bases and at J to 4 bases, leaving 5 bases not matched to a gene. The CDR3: CASSVSGGLTGELFF. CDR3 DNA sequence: TGTGCCAGCAGTGTCTCGGGGGGGCTCACCGGGGAGCTGTTTTTT.

DNA of the CDR3: TGTGCCAGCAGCTTAAGGGGACAGTCCTACAATGAGCAGTTCTTC. Its protein product is CASSLRGQSYNEQFF. V usage is TRBV7-3 and J usage is TRBJ2-1; 7 bases match TRBD1. Germline trimming cut 1 base from V and 1 base from J; bases unmatched to any gene: 1. The CDR3 covers 15 residues. Germline V lookup: CDR1 SGHTA, CDR2 FQGTGA.

CDR3 in amino acids: CASSLLPGQGEETQYF. CDR3 nucleotides: TGTGCCAGCAGCTTACTTCCGGGACAGGGCGAAGAGACCCAGTACTTC. The rearrangement uses TRBV7-9 and TRBJ2-5; the match to TRBD1 covers 9 bases. The CDR3 is made up of 16 amino acids. Germline V gene sequence: CDR1 SEHNR, CDR2 FQNEAQ (reference sequence). Germline trimming cut 2 bases from V and 3 bases from J; bases unmatched to any gene: 7.

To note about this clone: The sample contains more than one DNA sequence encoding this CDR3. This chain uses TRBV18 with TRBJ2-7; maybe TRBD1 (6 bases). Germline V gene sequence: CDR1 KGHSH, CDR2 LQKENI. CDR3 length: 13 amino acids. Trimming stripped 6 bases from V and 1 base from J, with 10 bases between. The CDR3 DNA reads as TGTGCCAGCTCCCACGGACAGTCCTACGAGCAGTACTTC. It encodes CASSHGQSYEQYF.

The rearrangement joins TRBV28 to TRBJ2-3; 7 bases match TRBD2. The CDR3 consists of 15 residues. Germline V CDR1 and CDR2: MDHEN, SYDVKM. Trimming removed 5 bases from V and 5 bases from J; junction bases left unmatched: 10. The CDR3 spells CASSPLPTSQDTQYF. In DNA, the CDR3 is TGTGCCAGCAGTCCACTACCGACTAGCCAAGATACGCAGTATTTT.

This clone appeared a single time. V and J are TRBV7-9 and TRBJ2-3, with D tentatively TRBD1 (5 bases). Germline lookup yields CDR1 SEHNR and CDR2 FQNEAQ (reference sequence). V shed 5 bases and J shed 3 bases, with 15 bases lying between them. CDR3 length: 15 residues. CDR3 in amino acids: CASSLKGQGTDTQYF. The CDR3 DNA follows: TGTGCCAGCAGCCTCAAGGGGCAGGGTACAGATACGCAGTATTTT.

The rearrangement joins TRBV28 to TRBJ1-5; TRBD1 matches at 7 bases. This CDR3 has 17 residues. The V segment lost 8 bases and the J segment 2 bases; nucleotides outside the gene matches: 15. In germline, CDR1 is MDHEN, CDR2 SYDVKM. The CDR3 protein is CASRDRPLGWGNQPQHF. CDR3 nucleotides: TGTGCCAGCCGGGACAGACCCTTAGGTTGGGGCAATCAGCCCCAGCATTTT.

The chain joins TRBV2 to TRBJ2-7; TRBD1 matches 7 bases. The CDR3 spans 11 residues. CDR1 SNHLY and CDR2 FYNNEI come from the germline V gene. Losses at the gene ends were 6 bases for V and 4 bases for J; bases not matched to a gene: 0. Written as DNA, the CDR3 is TGTGCCAGCAGACAGGGGTACGAGCAGTACTTC. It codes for CASRQGYEQYF.